This entry lists 18 T cell receptor beta chains sequenced from one sample in a study of identifying expanded T cells in peripheral blood. Repertoires were generated with immunoSEQ multiplex PCR, while TCRdb's copy carries only in-frame clones and drops some. Of under 90,000 clones in the sample, about 88% are singletons; the top ten hold roughly 2.8%. The sample taken for sequencing was blood. The receptors derive from a person aged 18 to 70 in good health.

The chain combines TRBV6-1 with TRBJ2-2, with 9 bases fitting TRBD2. Germline trimming cut 7 bases from V and 8 bases from J; bases unmatched to any gene: 8. This CDR3 region has 14 residues. CDR1 and CDR2 (germline): MNHNS, SASEGT. CDR3 DNA: TGTGCCAGCAACCCTAGCGGGGTCCAGGGGGAGCTGTTTTTT. Protein: CASNPSGVQGELFF.

The chain links TRBV6-1 to TRBJ2-6; D may be TRBD2 (5 bases). Trimming cost V 5 bases and J 0 bases, with 8 bases left between them. CDR3 size: 15 residues. The germline V gene encodes CDR1 MNHNS and CDR2 SASEGT. The CDR3 nucleotides read TGTGCCAGCAGTTCACGGGACTCTGGGGCCAACGTCCTGACTTTC. This sequence encodes CASSSRDSGANVLTF.

V usage is TRBV10-1 and J usage is TRBJ1-2, with a weak D call TRBD1 (5 bases). V was trimmed by 5 bases and J by 2 bases, leaving 9 bases between them. Germline V gene lookup returns CDR1 WNHNN and CDR2 SYGVQD (reference sequence). The CDR3 is 13 residues long. The CDR3 bases are TGCGCCAGCAGTCAGGGCCGGAACTATGGCTACACCTTC. Amino acids: CASSQGRNYGYTF.

The V gene is TRBV6-1, the J gene TRBJ1-5; no clear D gene. CDR3 length: 11 amino acids. Germline V gene lookup returns CDR1 MNHNS and CDR2 SASEGT. The V end was cut by 1 base, the J end by 10 bases, with 5 bases between. CDR3 amino acids: CASSEGNPQHF. The DNA for the CDR3 is TGTGCCAGCAGTGAAGGGAATCCCCAGCATTTT.

The CDR3 coding sequence is TGTGCCAGCAGTGAGAACAGTAGAGGGGCCGGGGAGCTGTTTTTT. Translating it yields CASSENSRGAGELFF. The rearrangement links TRBV2 to TRBJ2-2; D tentatively reads TRBD1 or TRBD2 (5 bases each). Germline CDR1 and CDR2: SNHLY and FYNNEI. The CDR3 spans 15 residues. The V end was cut by 3 bases, the J end by 6 bases, with 14 bases between.

This clone was found once. V is TRBV6-5 and J is TRBJ2-6; no definite D call. V lost 2 bases and J 5 bases, leaving 7 bases between the germline ends. CDR3 length: 14 amino acids. The germline CDR1 and CDR2 sequences are MNHEY and SVGAGI. In nucleotides, the CDR3 is TGTGCCAGCAGTTACCTGGCGAGGGCCAACGTCCTGACTTTC. Amino acids: CASSYLARANVLTF.

This clone was observed a single time. V gene TRBV28 combines with J gene TRBJ2-4; a weak D match, TRBD1 (6 bases). The CDR3 contains 15 residues. Germline CDR1 reads MDHEN; CDR2 reads SYDVKM. The V end was cut by 8 bases, the J end by 2 bases, with 16 bases between. The CDR3: CASRNRAGTKNIQYF. DNA for the CDR3: TGTGCCAGCCGTAACAGGGCCGGTACCAAAAACATTCAGTACTTC.

The chain is built from TRBV7-9 and TRBJ2-1; 8 nucleotides match TRBD2. Per the germline V gene, CDR1 is SEHNR and CDR2 is FQNEAQ (reference sequence). The CDR3 length is 18 residues. V was clipped by 3 bases and J by 4 bases; unmatched bases: 14. This CDR3 is CASSFLSGGRGAYNEQFF. The CDR3 nucleotides read TGTGCCAGCAGCTTTCTGTCGGGAGGGAGAGGTGCTTACAATGAGCAGTTCTTC.

J is TRBJ1-1 and V is TRBV30, with D perhaps TRBD1 (6 bases). CDR1 GTSNPN and CDR2 SVGIG come from the germline V gene (reference sequence). Trimming cost V 0 bases and J 6 bases, with 17 bases left between them. This CDR3 has 15 residues. DNA for the CDR3: TGTGCCTGGAGTGTCTGGGGGGCGTCTTTCTCTGAAGCTTTCTTT. Translation gives CAWSVWGASFSEAFF.

V and J are TRBV5-4 and TRBJ1-2, with D possibly TRBD1 on 6 matching bases. Germline V gene lookup returns CDR1 SGHNT and CDR2 YYREEE (reference sequence). CDR3 length: 17 residues. The V end was cut by 0 bases, the J end by 8 bases, with 23 bases between. The DNA for the CDR3 is TGTGCCAGCAGCTTGGCGGGGGCCCCAGCATCAATTCTAGGCTACACCTTC. Translation: CASSLAGAPASILGYTF.

The J gene is TRBJ2-2, the V gene TRBV30, with D possibly TRBD1 on 5 matching bases. Germline V CDR1 and CDR2: GTSNPN, SVGIG (reference sequence). This CDR3 is built from 13 residues. Between the trimmed V and J ends, which lost 3 bases and 4 bases, there was a span of 9 bases. CDR3 residues: CAWRETATGELFF. For the CDR3, the DNA is TGTGCCTGGAGGGAGACAGCCACCGGGGAGCTGTTTTTT. Filled out from reference TRBV30 and TRBJ2-2, the complete variable domain reads SQTIHQWPATLVQPVGSPLSLECTVEGTSNPNLYWYRQAAGRGLQLLFYSVGIGQISSEVPQNLSASRPQDRQFILSSKKLLLSDSGFYLCAWRETATGELFFGEGSRLTVL.

This chain connects TRBV27 to TRBJ2-5; no clear D gene. The germline gives CDR1 MNHEY, CDR2 SMNVEV (reference sequence). The length of the CDR3 is 13 residues. V was trimmed by 3 bases and J by 2 bases, leaving 7 bases between them. CDR3 sequence: CASSFRRQETQYF. In DNA, the CDR3 is TGTGCCAGCAGTTTCAGAAGGCAAGAGACCCAGTACTTC.

The chain is built from TRBV5-1 and TRBJ2-7; 10 bases are shared with TRBD2. CDR3 length: 15 amino acids. Losses at the gene ends were 3 bases for V and 3 bases for J; bases not matched to a gene: 6. Germline-derived CDR1 and CDR2 are SGHRS and YFSETQ. The DNA of the CDR3 is TGCGCCAGCAGCTCAAGCGGGGGGGGTAACTACGAGCAGTACTTC. Translated, it gives CASSSSGGGNYEQYF.

This chain connects TRBV6-6 to TRBJ1-6; no definite D call. V lost 4 bases and J lost 7, with 5 bases in between. Germline assignment: CDR1 MNHNY and CDR2 SVGAGI (reference sequence). CDR3 length: 12 amino acids. This CDR3 reads CASSSLNSPLHF. CDR3 nucleotides: TGTGCCAGCAGTTCCCTCAATTCACCCCTCCACTTT.

The genes are TRBV19 and TRBJ1-2; perhaps TRBD1 as D (5 bases). V lost 9 bases and J 4 bases, leaving 21 bases between the germline ends. Germline CDR1 reads LNHDA; CDR2 reads SQIVND (reference sequence). This CDR3 spans 15 amino acids. The CDR3 spells CASRTGYNQGYGYTF. CDR3 in DNA: TGTGCCAGCCGAACAGGATATAACCAGGGCTATGGCTACACCTTC.

This clone was picked up a small number of times. The V and J genes are TRBV5-4 and TRBJ2-5; 7 bases map to TRBD1. Germline CDR1 reads SGHNT; CDR2 reads YYREEE (reference sequence). The V and J ends lost 3 bases and 1 base, in that order; junction bases with no gene match: 6. The CDR3 runs 15 residues. The CDR3 DNA follows: TGTGCCAGCAGCTCATCGGGACAGATCCAAGAGACCCAGTACTTC. Protein product: CASSSSGQIQETQYF.

The chain is built from TRBV30 and TRBJ1-2; the match to TRBD1 covers 10 bases. The V segment lost 5 bases and the J segment 7 bases; nucleotides outside the gene matches: 10. Germline lookup yields CDR1 GTSNPN and CDR2 SVGIG (reference sequence). CDR3 length equals 14 residues. CDR3 nucleotide sequence: TGTGCCTGGGCAACGTGGACAGGGGGGAGTGGCTACACCTTC. Protein: CAWATWTGGSGYTF. The full variable domain, rest sourced from reference TRBV30 and TRBJ1-2, is SQTIHQWPATLVQPVGSPLSLECTVEGTSNPNLYWYRQAAGRGLQLLFYSVGIGQISSEVPQNLSASRPQDRQFILSSKKLLLSDSGFYLCAWATWTGGSGYTFGSGTRLTVV.

This sequence joins TRBV7-9 and TRBJ2-2; unclear D gene. V was shortened by 2 bases and J by 6 bases, with 7 bases between the two germline ends. CDR3 length equals 13 residues. The V gene's germline CDR1 is SEHNR and CDR2 FQNEAQ (reference sequence). CDR3 protein: CASSLIVPGELFF. CDR3 coding DNA: TGTGCCAGCAGCTTAATCGTCCCCGGGGAGCTGTTTTTT.